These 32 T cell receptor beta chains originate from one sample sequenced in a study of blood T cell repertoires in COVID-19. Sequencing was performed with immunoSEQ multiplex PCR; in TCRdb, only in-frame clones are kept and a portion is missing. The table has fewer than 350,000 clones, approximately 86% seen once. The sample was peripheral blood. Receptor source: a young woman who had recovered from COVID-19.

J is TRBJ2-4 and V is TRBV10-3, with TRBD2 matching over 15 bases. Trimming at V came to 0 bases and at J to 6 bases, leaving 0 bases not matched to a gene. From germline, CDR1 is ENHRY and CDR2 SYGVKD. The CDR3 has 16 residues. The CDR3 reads CAISESGLAGGNIQYF. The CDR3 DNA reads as TGTGCCATCAGTGAGTCGGGACTAGCGGGAGGAAACATTCAGTACTTC.

CDR3 region: CASSQDRSGHPANYGYTF. CDR3 DNA sequence: TGTGCCAGCAGCCAAGATCGGTCGGGACACCCAGCTAACTATGGCTACACCTTC. The chain couples TRBV3-1 (or the pseudogene TRBV3-2) to TRBJ1-2; weak D call: TRBD1 (6 bases). The germline gives CDR1 LGHDT, CDR2 YNNKEL (reference sequence). V was pared by 0 bases and J by 0 bases, with 17 bases between. This CDR3 spans 18 amino acids.

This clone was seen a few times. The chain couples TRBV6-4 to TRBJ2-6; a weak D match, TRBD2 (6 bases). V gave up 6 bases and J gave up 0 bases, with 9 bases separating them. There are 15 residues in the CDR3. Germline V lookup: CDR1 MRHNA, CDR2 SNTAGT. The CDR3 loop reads CASSDGSSGANVLTF. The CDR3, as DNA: TGTGCCAGCAGCGACGGGAGCTCTGGGGCCAACGTCCTGACTTTC.

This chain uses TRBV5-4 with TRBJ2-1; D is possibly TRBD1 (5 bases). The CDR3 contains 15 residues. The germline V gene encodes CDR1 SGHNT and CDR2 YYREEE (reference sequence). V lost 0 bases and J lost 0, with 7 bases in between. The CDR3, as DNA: TGTGCCAGCAGCTTGGGGGGCCTCTCCTACAATGAGCAGTTCTTC. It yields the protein CASSLGGLSYNEQFF. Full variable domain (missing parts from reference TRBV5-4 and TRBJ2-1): ETGVTQSPTHLIKTRGQQVTLRCSSQSGHNTVSWYQQALGQGPQFIFQYYREEENGRGNFPPRFSGLQFPNYSSELNVNALELDDSALYLCASSLGGLSYNEQFFGPGTRLTVL.

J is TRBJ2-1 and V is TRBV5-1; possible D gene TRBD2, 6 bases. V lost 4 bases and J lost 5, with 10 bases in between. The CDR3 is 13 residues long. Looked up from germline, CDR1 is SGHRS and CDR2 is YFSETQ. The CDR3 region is CASSPGGDNEQFF. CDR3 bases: TGCGCCAGCAGCCCGGGCGGGGACAATGAGCAGTTCTTC.

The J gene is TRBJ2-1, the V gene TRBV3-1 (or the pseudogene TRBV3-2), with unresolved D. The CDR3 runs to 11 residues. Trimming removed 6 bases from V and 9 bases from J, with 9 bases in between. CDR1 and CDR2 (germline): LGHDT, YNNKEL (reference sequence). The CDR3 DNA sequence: TGTGCCAGCAGGCTAGACGGTGAGCAGTTCTTC. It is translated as CASRLDGEQFF.

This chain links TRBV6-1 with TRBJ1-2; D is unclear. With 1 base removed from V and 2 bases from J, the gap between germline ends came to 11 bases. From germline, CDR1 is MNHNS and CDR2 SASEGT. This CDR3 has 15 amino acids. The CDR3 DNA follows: TGTGCCAGCAGTGAAGGATCGGGGATAAACTATGGCTACACCTTC. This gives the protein CASSEGSGINYGYTF.

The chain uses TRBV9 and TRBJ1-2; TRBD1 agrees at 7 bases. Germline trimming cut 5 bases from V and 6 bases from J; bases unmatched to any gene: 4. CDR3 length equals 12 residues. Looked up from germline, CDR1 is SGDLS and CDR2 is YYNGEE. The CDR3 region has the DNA TGTGCCAGCAGGACAGGGCAAAATGGCTACACCTTC. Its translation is CASRTGQNGYTF.

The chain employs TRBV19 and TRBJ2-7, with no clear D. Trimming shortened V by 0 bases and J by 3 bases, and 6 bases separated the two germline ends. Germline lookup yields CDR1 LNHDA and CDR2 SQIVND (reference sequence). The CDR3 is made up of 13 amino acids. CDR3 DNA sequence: TGTGCCAGTAGTATAGACGACAACTACGAGCAGTACTTC. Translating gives CASSIDDNYEQYF.

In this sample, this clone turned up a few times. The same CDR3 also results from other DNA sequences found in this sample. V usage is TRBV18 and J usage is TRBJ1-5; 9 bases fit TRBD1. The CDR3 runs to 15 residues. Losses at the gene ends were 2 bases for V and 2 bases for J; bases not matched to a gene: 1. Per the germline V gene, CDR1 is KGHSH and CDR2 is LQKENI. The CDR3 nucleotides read TGTGCCAGCTCACCAGACAGGGGGGGCAATCAGCCCCAGCATTTT. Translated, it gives CASSPDRGGNQPQHF.

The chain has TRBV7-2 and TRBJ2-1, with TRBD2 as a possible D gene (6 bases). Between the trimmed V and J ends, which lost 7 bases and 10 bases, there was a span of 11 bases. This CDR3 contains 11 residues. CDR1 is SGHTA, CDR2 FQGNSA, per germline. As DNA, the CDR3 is TGTGCCAGCAAGTCGGGGGACGAGCAGTTCTTC. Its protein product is CASKSGDEQFF. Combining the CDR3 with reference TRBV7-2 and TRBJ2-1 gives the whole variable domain GAGVSQSPSNKVTEKGKDVELRCDPISGHTALYWYRQSLGQGLEFLIYFQGNSAPDKSGLPSDRFSAERTGGSVSTLTIQRTQQEDSAVYLCASKSGDEQFFGPGTRLTVL.

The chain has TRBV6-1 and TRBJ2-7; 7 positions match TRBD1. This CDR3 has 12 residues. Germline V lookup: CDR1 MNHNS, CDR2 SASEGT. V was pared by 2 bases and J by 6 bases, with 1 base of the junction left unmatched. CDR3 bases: TGTGCCAGCAGTGAAAGGACAGGCGAGCAGTACTTC. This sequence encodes CASSERTGEQYF.

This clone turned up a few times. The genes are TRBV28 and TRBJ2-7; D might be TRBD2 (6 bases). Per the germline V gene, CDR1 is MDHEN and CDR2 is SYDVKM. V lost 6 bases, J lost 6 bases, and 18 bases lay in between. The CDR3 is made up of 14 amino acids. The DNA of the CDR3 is TGTGCCAGCAGCGCGGGATCGAAAAGGCTCGAGCAGTACTTC. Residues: CASSAGSKRLEQYF.

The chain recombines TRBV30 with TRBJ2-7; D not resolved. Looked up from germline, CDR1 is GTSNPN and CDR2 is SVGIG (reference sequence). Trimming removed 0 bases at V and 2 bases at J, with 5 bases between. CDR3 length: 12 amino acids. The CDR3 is CAWSVKTYEQYF. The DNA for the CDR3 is TGTGCCTGGAGTGTCAAAACCTACGAGCAGTACTTC.

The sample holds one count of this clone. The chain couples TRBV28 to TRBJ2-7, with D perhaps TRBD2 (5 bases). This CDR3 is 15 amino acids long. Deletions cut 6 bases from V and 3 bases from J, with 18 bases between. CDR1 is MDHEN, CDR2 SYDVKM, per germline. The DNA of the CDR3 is TGTGCCAGCAGAAGTCCCCCGGCGGGCCACTACGAGCAGTACTTC. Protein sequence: CASRSPPAGHYEQYF.

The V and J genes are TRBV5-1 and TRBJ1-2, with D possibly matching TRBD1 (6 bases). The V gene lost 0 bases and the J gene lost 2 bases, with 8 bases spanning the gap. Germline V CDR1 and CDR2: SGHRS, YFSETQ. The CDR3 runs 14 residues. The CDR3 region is CASSLGQGNYGYTF. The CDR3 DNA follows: TGCGCCAGCAGCTTGGGTCAGGGGAACTATGGCTACACCTTC. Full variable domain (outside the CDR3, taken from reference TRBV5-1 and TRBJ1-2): KAGVTQTPRYLIKTRGQQVTLSCSPISGHRSVSWYQQTPGQGLQFLFEYFSETQRNKGNFPGRFSGRQFSNSRSEMNVSTLELGDSALYLCASSLGQGNYGYTFGSGTRLTVV.

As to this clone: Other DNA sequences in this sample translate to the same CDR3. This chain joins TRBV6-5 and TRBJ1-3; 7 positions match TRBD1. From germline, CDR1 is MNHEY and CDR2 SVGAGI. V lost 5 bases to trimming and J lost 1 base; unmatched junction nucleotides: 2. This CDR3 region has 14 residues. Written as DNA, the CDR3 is TGTGCCAGCAGTCGGGACAGTTCTGGAAACACCATATATTTT. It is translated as CASSRDSSGNTIYF.

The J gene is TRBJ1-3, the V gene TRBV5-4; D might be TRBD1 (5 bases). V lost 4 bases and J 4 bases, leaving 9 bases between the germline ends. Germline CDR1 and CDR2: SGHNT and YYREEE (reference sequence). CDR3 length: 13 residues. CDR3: CASSGGVGNTIYF. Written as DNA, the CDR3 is TGTGCCAGCAGCGGAGGGGTGGGAAACACCATATATTTT.

In DNA form, the CDR3 reads TGTGCCAGCAGTCTCCGGACAGCAAACTATGGCTACACCTTC. It translates to CASSLRTANYGYTF. The gene calls are TRBV6-5 and TRBJ1-2; D perhaps matches TRBD1 (6 bases). V was cut by 5 bases and J by 2 bases, with 12 bases left in between. CDR3 size: 14 residues. Germline loops: CDR1 MNHEY, CDR2 SVGAGI.

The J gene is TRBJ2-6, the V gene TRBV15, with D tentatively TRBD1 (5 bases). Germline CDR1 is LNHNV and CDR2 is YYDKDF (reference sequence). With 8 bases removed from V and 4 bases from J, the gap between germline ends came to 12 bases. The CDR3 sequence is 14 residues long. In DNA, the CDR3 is TGTGCCACCGCCCAGGGTCTGGGGGCCAACGTCCTGACTTTC. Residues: CATAQGLGANVLTF.

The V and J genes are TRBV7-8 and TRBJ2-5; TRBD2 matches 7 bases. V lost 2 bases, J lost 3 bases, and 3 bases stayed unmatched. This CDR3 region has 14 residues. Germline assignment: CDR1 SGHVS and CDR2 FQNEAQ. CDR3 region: CASSLWDYKETQYF. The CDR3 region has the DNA TGTGCCAGCAGCTTATGGGACTACAAAGAGACCCAGTACTTC. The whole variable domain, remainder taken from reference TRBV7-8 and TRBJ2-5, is GAGVSQSPRYKVAKRGQDVALRCDPISGHVSLFWYQQALGQGPEFLTYFQNEAQLDKSGLPSDRFFAERPEGSVSTLKIQRTQQEDSAVYLCASSLWDYKETQYFGPGTRLLVL.

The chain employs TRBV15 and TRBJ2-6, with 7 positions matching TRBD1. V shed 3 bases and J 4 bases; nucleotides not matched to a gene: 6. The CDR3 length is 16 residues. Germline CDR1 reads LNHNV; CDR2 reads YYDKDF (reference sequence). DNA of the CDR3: TGTGCCACCAGCAGGGAAACAGGGGCCGGGGCCAACGTCCTGACTTTC. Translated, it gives CATSRETGAGANVLTF.

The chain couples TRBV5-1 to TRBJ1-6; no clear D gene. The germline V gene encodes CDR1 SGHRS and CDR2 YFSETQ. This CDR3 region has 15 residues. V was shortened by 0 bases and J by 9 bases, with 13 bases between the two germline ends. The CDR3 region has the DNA TGCGCCAGCAGCTTGGAAGCCCCCCGGGGTTCACCCCTCCACTTT. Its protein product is CASSLEAPRGSPLHF.

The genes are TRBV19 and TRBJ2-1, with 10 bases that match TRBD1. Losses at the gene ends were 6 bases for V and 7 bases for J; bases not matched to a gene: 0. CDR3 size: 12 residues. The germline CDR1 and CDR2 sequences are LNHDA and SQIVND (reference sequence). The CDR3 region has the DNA TGTGCCAGTAGGGGACAGGGGAATGAGCAGTTCTTC. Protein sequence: CASRGQGNEQFF. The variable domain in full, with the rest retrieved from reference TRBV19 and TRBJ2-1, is DGGITQSPKYLFRKEGQNVTLSCEQNLNHDAMYWYRQDPGQGLRLIYYSQIVNDFQKGDIAEGYSVSREKKESFPLTVTSAQKNPTAFYLCASRGQGNEQFFGPGTRLTVL.

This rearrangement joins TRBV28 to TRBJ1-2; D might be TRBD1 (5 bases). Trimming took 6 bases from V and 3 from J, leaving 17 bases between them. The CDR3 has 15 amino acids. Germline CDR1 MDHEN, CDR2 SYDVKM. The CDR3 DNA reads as TGTGCCAGCAGCAACCCGGAGGGGTCCGACTATGGCTACACCTTC. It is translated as CASSNPEGSDYGYTF.

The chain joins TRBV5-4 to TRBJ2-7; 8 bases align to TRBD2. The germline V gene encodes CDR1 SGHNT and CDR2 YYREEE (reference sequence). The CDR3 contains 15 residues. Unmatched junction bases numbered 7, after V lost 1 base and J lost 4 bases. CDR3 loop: CASSLWAGGKYEQYF. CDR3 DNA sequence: TGTGCCAGCAGCTTGTGGGCGGGGGGCAAATACGAGCAGTACTTC.

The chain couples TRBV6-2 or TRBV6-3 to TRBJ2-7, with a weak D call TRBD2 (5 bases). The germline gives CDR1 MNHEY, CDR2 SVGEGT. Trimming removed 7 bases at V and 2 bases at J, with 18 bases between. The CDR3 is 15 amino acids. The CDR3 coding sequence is TGTGCCAGCACCCCGGCCCGGGGAACCCCCTACGAGCAGTACTTC. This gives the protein CASTPARGTPYEQYF.

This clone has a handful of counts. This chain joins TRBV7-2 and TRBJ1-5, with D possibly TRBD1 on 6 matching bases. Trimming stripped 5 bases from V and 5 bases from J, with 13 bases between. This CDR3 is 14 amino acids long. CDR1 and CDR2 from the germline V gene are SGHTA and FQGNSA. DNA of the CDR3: TGTGCCAGCAGCATCACCCAGGGGTATCAGCCCCAGCATTTT. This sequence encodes CASSITQGYQPQHF.

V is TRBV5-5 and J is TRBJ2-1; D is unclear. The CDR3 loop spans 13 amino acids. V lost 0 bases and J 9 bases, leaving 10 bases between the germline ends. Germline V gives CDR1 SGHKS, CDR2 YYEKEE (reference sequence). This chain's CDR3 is CASSLGATVEQFF. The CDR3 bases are TGTGCCAGCAGCTTGGGAGCGACGGTTGAGCAGTTCTTC.

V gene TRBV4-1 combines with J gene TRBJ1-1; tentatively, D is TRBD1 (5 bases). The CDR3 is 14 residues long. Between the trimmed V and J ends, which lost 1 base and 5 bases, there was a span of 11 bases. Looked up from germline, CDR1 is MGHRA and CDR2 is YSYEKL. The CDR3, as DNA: TGCGCCAGCAGCCAAGGGGGGGTTCGAACTGAAGCTTTCTTT. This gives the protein CASSQGGVRTEAFF.

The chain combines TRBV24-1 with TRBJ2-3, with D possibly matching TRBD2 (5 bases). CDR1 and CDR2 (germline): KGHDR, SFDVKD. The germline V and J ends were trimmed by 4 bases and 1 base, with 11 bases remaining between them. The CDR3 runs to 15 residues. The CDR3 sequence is CATSDMGEGTDTQYF. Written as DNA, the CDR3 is TGTGCCACCAGTGACATGGGAGAGGGCACAGATACGCAGTATTTT.

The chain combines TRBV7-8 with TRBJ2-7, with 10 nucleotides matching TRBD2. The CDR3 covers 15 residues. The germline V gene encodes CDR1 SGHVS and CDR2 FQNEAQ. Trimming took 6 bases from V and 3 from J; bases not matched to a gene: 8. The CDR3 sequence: CASRYQSSGGYEQYF. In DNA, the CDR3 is TGTGCCAGCAGATACCAATCTAGCGGGGGCTACGAGCAGTACTTC.